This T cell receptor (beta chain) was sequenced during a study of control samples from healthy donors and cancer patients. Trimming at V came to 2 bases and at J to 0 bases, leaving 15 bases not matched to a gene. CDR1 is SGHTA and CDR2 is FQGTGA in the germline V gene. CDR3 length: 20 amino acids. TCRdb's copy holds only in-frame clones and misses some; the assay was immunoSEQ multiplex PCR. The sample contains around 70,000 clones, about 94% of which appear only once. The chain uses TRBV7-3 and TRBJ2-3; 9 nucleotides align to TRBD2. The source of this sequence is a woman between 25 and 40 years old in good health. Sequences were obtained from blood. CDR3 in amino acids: CASSLATTRAGGDSTDTQYF. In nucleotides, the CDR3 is TGTGCCAGCAGCTTAGCCACGACACGAGCGGGGGGTGATAGCACAGATACGCAGTATTTT.